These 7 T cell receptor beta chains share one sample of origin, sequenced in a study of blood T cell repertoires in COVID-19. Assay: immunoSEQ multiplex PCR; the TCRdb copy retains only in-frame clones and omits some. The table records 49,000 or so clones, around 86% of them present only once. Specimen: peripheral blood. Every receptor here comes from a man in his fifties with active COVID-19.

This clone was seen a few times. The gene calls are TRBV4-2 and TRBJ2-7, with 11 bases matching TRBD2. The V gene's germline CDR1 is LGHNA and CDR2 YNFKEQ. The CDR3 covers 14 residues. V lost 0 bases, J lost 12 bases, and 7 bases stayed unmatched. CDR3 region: CASSQDGTSGWAYF. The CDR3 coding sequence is TGTGCCAGCAGCCAAGACGGGACTAGCGGATGGGCGTACTTC.

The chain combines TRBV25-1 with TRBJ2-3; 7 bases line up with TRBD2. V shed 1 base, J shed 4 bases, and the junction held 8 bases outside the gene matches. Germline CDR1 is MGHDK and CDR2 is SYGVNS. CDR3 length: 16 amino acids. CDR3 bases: TGTGCCAGCAGTGAATGGAGGGCAGGGAGGGCAGATACGCAGTATTTT. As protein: CASSEWRAGRADTQYF.

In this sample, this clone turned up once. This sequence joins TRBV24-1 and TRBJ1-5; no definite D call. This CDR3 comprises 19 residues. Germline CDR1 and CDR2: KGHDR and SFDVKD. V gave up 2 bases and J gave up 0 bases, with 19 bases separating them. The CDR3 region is CATSDSNLTGGYSNQPQHF. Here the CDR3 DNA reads TGTGCCACCAGTGATTCCAACCTGACTGGTGGGTATAGCAATCAGCCCCAGCATTTT.

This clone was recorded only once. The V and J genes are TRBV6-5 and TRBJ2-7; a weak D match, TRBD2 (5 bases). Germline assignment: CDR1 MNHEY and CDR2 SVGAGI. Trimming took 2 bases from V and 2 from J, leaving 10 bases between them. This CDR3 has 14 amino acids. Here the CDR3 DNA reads TGTGCCAGCAGTTACGGCAGCGGCGCCTACGAGCAGTACTTC. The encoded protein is CASSYGSGAYEQYF.

In DNA form, the CDR3 reads TGTGCCAGCAGCCAAGCGAGCCCGGAGACCCAGTACTTC. The encoded protein is CASSQASPETQYF. The gene calls are TRBV3-1 (or the pseudogene TRBV3-2) and TRBJ2-5; D not certain. Germline V gene data show CDR1 as LGHDT and CDR2 as YNNKEL (reference sequence). The V end was cut by 1 base, the J end by 5 bases, with 8 bases between. The CDR3 consists of 13 residues.

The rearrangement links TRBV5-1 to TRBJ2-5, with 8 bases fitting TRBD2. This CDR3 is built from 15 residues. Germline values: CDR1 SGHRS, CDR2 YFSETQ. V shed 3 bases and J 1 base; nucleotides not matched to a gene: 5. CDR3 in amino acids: CASSSTGTSQETQYF. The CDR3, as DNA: TGCGCCAGCAGCTCGACCGGGACTAGCCAAGAGACCCAGTACTTC. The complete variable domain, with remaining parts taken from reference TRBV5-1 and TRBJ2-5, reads KAGVTQTPRYLIKTRGQQVTLSCSPISGHRSVSWYQQTPGQGLQFLFEYFSETQRNKGNFPGRFSGRQFSNSRSEMNVSTLELGDSALYLCASSSTGTSQETQYFGPGTRLLVL.

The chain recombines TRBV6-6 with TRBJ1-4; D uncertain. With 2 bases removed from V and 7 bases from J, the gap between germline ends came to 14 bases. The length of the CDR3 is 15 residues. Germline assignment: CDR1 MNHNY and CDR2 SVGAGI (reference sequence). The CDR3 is CASSYEAGWFEKLFF. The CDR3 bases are TGTGCCAGCAGTTACGAAGCGGGTTGGTTTGAAAAACTGTTTTTT.